This passage covers 27 T cell receptor beta chains from one sample sequenced in a study of cytomegalovirus exposure and HLA in healthy donors. The PCR employed 60 Vbeta primers together with 13 Jbeta primers. Sequenced by immunoSEQ multiplex PCR; TCRdb stores in-frame clones only, minus some. The repertoire has 65,000 to 75,000 clones, roughly 68% of them found once; the top ten carry approximately 12%. The source material was PBMCs. The source of these receptors is a woman in her fifties or sixties in good health and CMV-seropositive.

This clone was picked up one time. This chain uses TRBV2 with TRBJ1-3; TRBD1 might be the D (6 bases). Between the trimmed V and J ends, which lost 7 bases and 0 bases, there was a span of 10 bases. Per the germline V gene, CDR1 is SNHLY and CDR2 is FYNNEI. There are 14 residues in the CDR3. The CDR3 loop is CASKLQGSGNTIYF. Here the CDR3 DNA reads TGTGCCAGCAAACTACAGGGCTCTGGAAACACCATATATTTT.

This chain uses TRBV20-1 with TRBJ2-1, with TRBD2 as a possible D gene (5 bases). Trimming removed 6 bases from V and 4 bases from J, with 7 bases in between. The CDR3 spans 11 residues. Germline V gene data show CDR1 as DFQATT and CDR2 as SNEGSKA (reference sequence). CDR3 protein: CSASGYNEQFF. As DNA, the CDR3 is TGCAGTGCGTCGGGGTACAATGAGCAGTTCTTC.

Here the CDR3 DNA reads TGTGCCAGCAGCTTGAGCGGGGGGCACCAAAACATTCAGTACTTC. Its protein is CASSLSGGHQNIQYF. This chain connects TRBV9 to TRBJ2-4, with 9 bases that match TRBD2. The CDR3 covers 15 residues. With 4 bases clipped from V and 5 bases from J, the junction kept 7 bases outside the gene matches. Germline assignment: CDR1 SGDLS and CDR2 YYNGEE.

The J gene is TRBJ1-5, the V gene TRBV7-9; no reliable D call. V was cut by 2 bases and J by 4 bases, with 6 bases left in between. This CDR3 has 13 amino acids. Germline assignment: CDR1 SEHNR and CDR2 FQNEAQ (reference sequence). In DNA, the CDR3 is TGTGCCAGCAGCTTAACGGGTAATCAGCCCCAGCATTTT. As protein: CASSLTGNQPQHF.

This chain joins TRBV5-1 and TRBJ2-3; 13 positions agree with TRBD2. V lost 1 base and J lost 6; bases outside the gene matches: 5. The CDR3 has 16 residues. Germline V CDR1 and CDR2: SGHRS, YFSETQ. CDR3 sequence reads: CASSLSTSGGADTQYF. The DNA for the CDR3 is TGCGCCAGCAGCTTGTCTACTAGCGGGGGGGCGGATACGCAGTATTTT.

This clone was detected ten times or more. V usage is TRBV12-5 and J usage is TRBJ1-1, with 9 positions matching TRBD1. The V gene's germline CDR1 is LGHNT and CDR2 FRNRAP. The V and J ends lost 8 bases and 3 bases, in that order; junction bases with no gene match: 7. The CDR3 sequence is 14 residues long. The CDR3 loop reads CASKWGDRDTEAFF. In DNA, the CDR3 is TGTGCTAGTAAGTGGGGGGACAGGGACACTGAAGCTTTCTTT.

This chain connects TRBV20-1 to TRBJ1-2; D not resolved. Germline loops: CDR1 DFQATT, CDR2 SNEGSKA (reference sequence). With 0 bases removed from V and 5 bases from J, the gap between germline ends came to 4 bases. The CDR3 consists of 11 residues. The CDR3 here is CSARDKYGYTF. Here the CDR3 DNA reads TGCAGTGCTAGAGATAAATATGGCTACACCTTC.

The gene calls are TRBV5-1 and TRBJ1-1, with D uncertain. CDR1 is SGHRS and CDR2 is YFSETQ in the germline V gene. This CDR3 contains 14 residues. The V gene lost 5 bases and the J gene lost 5 bases, with 16 bases spanning the gap. The CDR3 here is CASRFGLAGTEAFF. DNA of the CDR3: TGCGCCAGCAGATTCGGTCTGGCGGGGACTGAAGCTTTCTTT.

This chain connects TRBV6-1 to TRBJ1-2, with TRBD1 identical over 7 bases. Germline CDR1 reads MNHNS; CDR2 reads SASEGT. The CDR3 is made up of 13 amino acids. After removal of 11 bases from V and 3 bases from J, the junction contained 9 bases not matched to a gene. This CDR3 reads CAATLGTDYGYTF. Here the CDR3 DNA reads TGTGCCGCAACTCTAGGGACAGACTATGGCTACACCTTC.

This chain uses TRBV6-5 with TRBJ1-4, with D possibly TRBD1 on 6 matching bases. The CDR3 sequence is 13 residues long. V lost 4 bases, J lost 8 bases, and 11 bases lay in between. Germline CDR1 MNHEY, CDR2 SVGAGI. This chain's CDR3 is CASSSEQGEKLFF. Written as DNA, the CDR3 is TGTGCCAGCAGTTCCGAGCAGGGGGAAAAACTGTTTTTT.

This rearrangement joins TRBV5-6 to TRBJ2-7; D uncertain. This CDR3 has 14 residues. V shed 4 bases and J shed 3 bases, with 14 bases lying between them. Germline V gene sequence: CDR1 SGHDT, CDR2 YYEEEE. The CDR3 region has the DNA TGTGCCAGCAGCCTCCGGCGGCATCACTACGAGCAGTACTTC. Its protein is CASSLRRHHYEQYF.

This clone was counted between two and nine times. The genes are TRBV30 and TRBJ1-1; D uncertain. The CDR3 totals 11 residues. Germline CDR1 GTSNPN, CDR2 SVGIG (reference sequence). The V end lost 3 bases, the J end lost 0 bases, and 2 bases lay between the germline ends. DNA for the CDR3: TGTGCCTGGAGCGTGAACACTGAAGCTTTCTTT. It encodes CAWSVNTEAFF.

V usage is TRBV19 and J usage is TRBJ2-5; 10 bases are a match to TRBD1. Germline V CDR1 and CDR2: LNHDA, SQIVND (reference sequence). J lost 4 bases, V lost 8 bases, and 7 bases had no gene match. This CDR3 has 14 residues. The CDR3 is CASRTGGRGETQYF. CDR3 DNA sequence: TGTGCCAGTCGGACAGGGGGAAGGGGAGAGACCCAGTACTTC.

V and J are TRBV28 and TRBJ1-1, with no clear D. Germline lookup yields CDR1 MDHEN and CDR2 SYDVKM. Deletions cut 4 bases from V and 0 bases from J, with 6 bases between. The CDR3 runs to 13 residues. The DNA of the CDR3 is TGTGCCAGCAGTTCCCACTTGAACACTGAAGCTTTCTTT. It specifies CASSSHLNTEAFF. The full variable domain, its missing parts supplied by reference TRBV28 and TRBJ1-1, is DVKVTQSSRYLVKRTGEKVFLECVQDMDHENMFWYRQDPGLGLRLIYFSYDVKMKEKGDIPEGYSVSREKKERFSLILESASTNQTSMYLCASSSHLNTEAFFGQGTRLTVV.

The sample holds one count of this clone. The chain combines TRBV5-1 with TRBJ1-4; tentatively, D is TRBD1 (5 bases). Germline V lookup: CDR1 SGHRS, CDR2 YFSETQ. V was pared by 5 bases and J by 0 bases, with 8 bases between. The CDR3 has 14 amino acids. The CDR3 DNA reads as TGCGCCAGCAGAGACAGCTCAACTAATGAAAAACTGTTTTTT. Its translation: CASRDSSTNEKLFF.

V is TRBV2 and J is TRBJ2-1; D perhaps matches TRBD1 (5 bases). V lost 6 bases, J lost 5 bases, and 14 bases lay in between. Germline lookup yields CDR1 SNHLY and CDR2 FYNNEI. The CDR3 is made up of 14 amino acids. In DNA form, the CDR3 reads TGTGCCAGCAGCCCGCTAGGGGTGGACAATGAGCAGTTCTTC. Protein sequence: CASSPLGVDNEQFF.

The chain is built from TRBV18 and TRBJ1-1, with D maybe TRBD1 (6 bases). Germline V lookup: CDR1 KGHSH, CDR2 LQKENI. V shed 5 bases and J shed 0 bases, with 10 bases lying between them. CDR3 length equals 14 residues. CDR3 protein: CASSGGLVNTEAFF. As DNA, the CDR3 is TGTGCCAGCTCAGGGGGCCTCGTGAACACTGAAGCTTTCTTT. Drawing the rest from reference TRBV18 and TRBJ1-1, the complete variable domain is NAGVMQNPRHLVRRRGQEARLRCSPMKGHSHVYWYRQLPEEGLKFMVYLQKENIIDESGMPKERFSAEFPKEGPSILRIQQVVRGDSAAYFCASSGGLVNTEAFFGQGTRLTVV.

In this sample, this clone turned up once. This chain connects TRBV9 to TRBJ2-2, with D perhaps TRBD1 (6 bases). Germline V gene data show CDR1 as SGDLS and CDR2 as YYNGEE. The V and J ends lost 4 bases and 0 bases respectively, with 10 bases between them. The CDR3 loop spans 15 amino acids. CDR3 region: CASSLDSSNTGELFF. The CDR3 DNA sequence: TGTGCCAGCAGCTTGGACAGCTCGAACACCGGGGAGCTGTTTTTT.

The genes are TRBV4-2 and TRBJ1-3, with D unresolved. Per germline, CDR1 LGHNA and CDR2 YNFKEQ. The germline V and J ends were trimmed by 1 base and 0 bases, with 10 bases remaining between them. CDR3 length: 16 amino acids. CDR3 sequence: CASSQGLQTSGNTIYF. The CDR3 DNA reads TGTGCCAGCAGCCAAGGGCTCCAAACCTCTGGAAACACCATATATTTT.

This clone is medium-sized by share. The V gene is TRBV11-3, the J gene TRBJ1-1, with unresolved D. Trimming took off 3 bases at V and 7 bases at J, with 12 bases between the two ends. CDR1 and CDR2 (germline): SGHNT, YENEEA. The CDR3 is 13 residues long. CDR3 in amino acids: CASSFNAFGEAFF. CDR3 nucleotide sequence: TGTGCCAGCAGCTTTAACGCGTTCGGTGAAGCTTTCTTT.

On this clone itself: Other DNA sequences within the sample encode an identical CDR3. The chain employs TRBV19 and TRBJ1-4; tentatively, D is TRBD1 (5 bases). Between the trimmed V and J ends, which lost 3 bases and 3 bases, there was a span of 8 bases. The CDR3 is 14 amino acids. Looked up from germline, CDR1 is LNHDA and CDR2 is SQIVND (reference sequence). The CDR3 loop is CASSIQGSNEKLFF. As DNA, the CDR3 is TGTGCCAGTAGTATCCAGGGTTCTAATGAAAAACTGTTTTTT. The complete variable domain, with remaining parts taken from reference TRBV19 and TRBJ1-4, reads DGGITQSPKYLFRKEGQNVTLSCEQNLNHDAMYWYRQDPGQGLRLIYYSQIVNDFQKGDIAEGYSVSREKKESFPLTVTSAQKNPTAFYLCASSIQGSNEKLFFGSGTQLSVL.

This clone occurred once. The genes are TRBV2 and TRBJ2-3, with TRBD2 identical over 7 bases. Germline V gene data show CDR1 as SNHLY and CDR2 as FYNNEI. Trimming at V came to 1 base and at J to 5 bases, leaving 3 bases not matched to a gene. The CDR3 runs to 14 residues. In DNA, the CDR3 is TGTGCCAGCAGTGAAGGGCTAGCGGAAGATACGCAGTATTTT. Translating gives CASSEGLAEDTQYF.

The chain uses TRBV5-1 and TRBJ2-7; possibly TRBD2 for D (6 bases). The germline gives CDR1 SGHRS, CDR2 YFSETQ. This CDR3 region has 15 residues. V lost 1 base to trimming and J lost 2 bases, with 13 bases between them. CDR3 sequence: CASSLTGVNPYEQYF. CDR3 coding DNA: TGCGCCAGCAGCTTGACGGGGGTGAACCCCTACGAGCAGTACTTC.

The V call is TRBV6-1, the J call TRBJ2-2; D is possibly TRBD1 (6 bases). The CDR3 extends over 12 amino acids. Germline loops: CDR1 MNHNS, CDR2 SASEGT. Between the trimmed V and J ends, which lost 7 bases and 5 bases, there was a span of 8 bases. The CDR3 region is CASTTGTGELFF. As DNA, the CDR3 is TGTGCCAGCACTACAGGGACCGGGGAGCTGTTTTTT.

The chain has TRBV19 and TRBJ2-2; D is undetermined. Trimming took off 7 bases at V and 5 bases at J, with 11 bases between the two ends. Germline V CDR1 and CDR2: LNHDA, SQIVND (reference sequence). This CDR3 has 13 residues. CDR3 protein: CASNPTFTGELFF. The CDR3 region has the DNA TGTGCCAGTAACCCGACATTTACCGGGGAGCTGTTTTTT.

This clone has more than one count but fewer than ten. V is TRBV5-1 and J is TRBJ1-2; perhaps TRBD1 as D (5 bases). Trimming left V 0 bases short and J 1 base short, with 7 bases between. The CDR3 is made up of 14 amino acids. Germline values: CDR1 SGHRS, CDR2 YFSETQ. CDR3 protein: CASSLVGLNYGYTF. The CDR3 DNA reads as TGCGCCAGCAGCTTGGTGGGACTTAACTATGGCTACACCTTC.

This sequence joins TRBV7-9 and TRBJ1-3; TRBD1 might be the D (6 bases). The germline V and J ends were trimmed by 5 bases and 4 bases, with 18 bases remaining between them. This CDR3 is 16 amino acids long. Germline V gene sequence: CDR1 SEHNR, CDR2 FQNEAQ (reference sequence). CDR3 loop: CASSPQTGHRGNTIYF. The DNA of the CDR3 is TGTGCCAGCAGCCCGCAGACAGGTCATAGGGGAAACACCATATATTTT.